This entry lists 7 T cell receptor beta chains sequenced from one sample in a study of CD8 T cells in ankylosing spondylitis. Each CDR3 protein gets one entry after TCRdb re-called the 5' RACE reads with MiXCR. The sample includes hundreds of thousands of distinct CDR3 sequences, around 20% of them seen just once. The sequencing input was blood, either unsorted or a sorted T cell fraction (not recorded which). These receptors came from a male donor with ankylosing spondylitis or in good health (not recorded which).

The table lists this clonotype with a few counts. J is TRBJ1-4 and V is TRBV9; 7 nucleotides line up with TRBD1. Trimming at V came to 4 bases and at J to 5 bases, leaving 8 bases not matched to a gene. Germline loops: CDR1 SGDLS, CDR2 YYNGEE. The CDR3 runs 15 residues. The CDR3 bases are TGTGCCAGCAGCACAAGGACAGGCCCGAATGAAAAACTGTTTTTT. It is translated as CASSTRTGPNEKLFF.

This clonotype was counted a few times. The chain has TRBV20-1 and TRBJ2-1, with 10 bases identical to TRBD2. Unmatched junction bases numbered 8, after V lost 4 bases and J lost 8 bases. This CDR3 region has 14 residues. Germline CDR1 is DFQATT and CDR2 is SNEGSKA (reference sequence). DNA of the CDR3: TGCAGTGCTAAAAGCGGGAGGGGTCGTGATGAGCAGTTCTTC. It specifies CSAKSGRGRDEQFF.

The rearrangement links TRBV11-1 to TRBJ2-2; D uncertain. The CDR3 is made up of 13 amino acids. Trimming pared 3 bases from V and 5 bases from J, leaving 7 bases between. The V gene's germline CDR1 is SGHAT and CDR2 FQDESV (reference sequence). Here the CDR3 DNA reads TGTGCCAGCAGCTTCCGCAGGACCGGGGAGCTGTTTTTT. It translates to CASSFRRTGELFF.

Regarding this clonotype: Here the CDR3 omits its conserved ending phenylalanine or tryptophan, so a read error is the likely source. V usage is TRBV5-1 and J usage is TRBJ2-3, with D perhaps matching TRBD1 or TRBD2 (5 bases each). CDR3 length: 14 residues. The germline V gene has CDR1 SGHRS and CDR2 YFSETQ. The germline V and J ends were trimmed by 5 bases and 4 bases, with 14 bases remaining between them. CDR3 DNA sequence: TGCGCCAGCAGGTACGGGACGAAGGCAGATACGCAGTATTTA. Residues: CASRYGTKADTQYL.

This clonotype was seen only a few times. This chain connects TRBV21-1 to TRBJ1-5; the D call in the table, TRBD1, was not verified against the DNA. TRBV21-1 is deemed a pseudogene. This CDR3 contains 15 residues. The CDR3 region has the DNA TGTGCCAGCAGCAAATTATGGCAGGGACGCCAGCCCCAGCATTTT. It translates to CASSKLWQGRQPQHF.

This clonotype appeared many times. V usage is TRBV5-6 and J usage is TRBJ2-4, with a possible D match to TRBD1 (6 bases). The V gene's germline CDR1 is SGHDT and CDR2 YYEEEE. Trimming left V 5 bases short and J 1 base short, with 13 bases between. The CDR3 contains 15 residues. The CDR3 DNA sequence: TGTGCCAGCAGTTTAACAGGGTACGCCAAAAACATTCAGTACTTC. This codes for CASSLTGYAKNIQYF.

This clonotype was seen only a few times. This sequence joins TRBV6-1 and TRBJ2-7; no clear D. The CDR3 totals 14 residues. The germline gives CDR1 MNHNS, CDR2 SASEGT. The V and J ends lost 6 bases and 0 bases respectively, with 12 bases between them. The chain's CDR3 is CASSFRHLSYEQYV. The CDR3 DNA reads TGTGCCAGCAGCTTCAGACACCTCTCCTACGAGCAGTACGTC.